The 2 T cell receptor beta chains below were found in one sample sequenced in a study of patients and donors after allogeneic stem cell transplantation. TCRdb passed the RT-PCR reads through MiXCR, listing each CDR3 protein once. The table lists over 400,000 distinct CDR3 sequences, 16% of them singletons. The sample comprised blood, either unsorted or a sorted T cell fraction (not recorded which). Receptor source: a human donor who was either an allogeneic HSCT recipient or a stem cell or donor lymphocyte infusion donor (not recorded which). It is not recorded whose cells these are; they may come from a transplant donor.

This chain connects TRBV2 to TRBJ2-3; D is perhaps TRBD1 (5 bases). The CDR3 consists of 15 residues. The germline V gene has CDR1 SNHLY and CDR2 FYNNEI. The germline V and J ends were trimmed by 4 bases and 4 bases, with 15 bases remaining between them. CDR3 DNA: TGTGCCAGCAGTGCCCGGCAGGCCAGGGCAGATACGCAGTATTTT. Its protein product is CASSARQARADTQYF.

The CDR3 region is CSARTFSSYEQYF. The CDR3 nucleotides are TGCAGTGCTAGGACATTCAGCTCCTACGAGCAGTACTTC. This chain uses TRBV20-1 with TRBJ2-7; unclear D gene. This CDR3 region has 13 residues. In germline, CDR1 is DFQATT, CDR2 SNEGSKA (reference sequence). V lost 3 bases to trimming and J lost 0 bases, with 9 bases between them.